This entry lists 15 T cell receptor beta chains sequenced from one sample in a study of blood T cell repertoires in COVID-19. Here immunoSEQ multiplex PCR was the method, and the copy in TCRdb shows in-frame clones only, minus some. The data show some 58,000 clones, roughly 87% seen once. The sequenced sample was peripheral blood. The receptors originated from a man aged 45-65 years with active COVID-19.

This clone is medium-sized in the sample. The gene calls are TRBV24-1 and TRBJ2-2, with D tentatively TRBD2 (6 bases). Germline CDR1 is KGHDR and CDR2 is SFDVKD. The length of the CDR3 is 15 residues. Between the trimmed V and J ends, which lost 6 bases and 4 bases, there was a span of 14 bases. CDR3 sequence reads: CATSPTRDSTGELFF. CDR3 sequence (DNA): TGTGCCACCAGTCCCACGCGGGATAGCACCGGGGAGCTGTTTTTT.

V usage is TRBV4-1 and J usage is TRBJ2-2; maybe TRBD1 (6 bases). The CDR3 is made up of 14 amino acids. Germline V lookup: CDR1 MGHRA, CDR2 YSYEKL. Trimming cost V 4 bases and J 5 bases, with 11 bases left between them. In DNA form, the CDR3 reads TGCGCCAGCAGCCGGACAGATTGGACCGGGGAGCTGTTTTTT. Translation gives CASSRTDWTGELFF.

The CDR3, as DNA: TGTGCCAGCAGCCAAGAAGGGACAGGGTGGGACGAGCAGTACTTC. It translates to CASSQEGTGWDEQYF. This sequence joins TRBV4-2 and TRBJ2-7, with 9 nucleotides matching TRBD1. In germline, CDR1 is LGHNA, CDR2 YNFKEQ. The CDR3 contains 15 residues. V shed 0 bases and J 5 bases; nucleotides not matched to a gene: 5.

The chain joins TRBV14 to TRBJ2-1; 7 bases agree with TRBD2. This CDR3 has 16 amino acids. CDR1 and CDR2 (germline): SGHDN, FVKESK. J lost 3 bases, V lost 4 bases, and 9 bases had no gene match. The CDR3 sequence: CASSLSWLAVYNEQFF. CDR3 in DNA: TGTGCCAGCAGCCTAAGTTGGCTAGCGGTCTACAATGAGCAGTTCTTC.

The chain links TRBV28 to TRBJ1-5; 8 bases agree with TRBD1. The junction had 0 bases not matched to a gene; V was cut back by 4 bases and J by 1 base. The CDR3 sequence is 14 residues long. Germline V gene data show CDR1 as MDHEN and CDR2 as SYDVKM. CDR3 sequence reads: CASSYRGSNQPQHF. DNA for the CDR3: TGTGCCAGCAGTTACAGGGGGAGCAATCAGCCCCAGCATTTT.

The CDR3 nucleotides read TGTGCCCATGGTAATACTCCATATCAGCCCCAGCATTTT. Protein product: CAHGNTPYQPQHF. The chain uses TRBV28 and TRBJ1-5; D not certain. Trimming shortened V by 11 bases and J by 5 bases, and 16 bases separated the two germline ends. Germline V gene data show CDR1 as MDHEN and CDR2 as SYDVKM. CDR3 length: 13 residues.

This chain's CDR3 is CSASRTSGNEQFF. CDR3 coding DNA: TGCAGTGCTAGTCGGACTAGCGGAAATGAGCAGTTCTTC. This chain connects TRBV20-1 to TRBJ2-1; 10 nucleotides agree with TRBD2. Germline assignment: CDR1 DFQATT and CDR2 SNEGSKA (reference sequence). There are 13 residues in the CDR3. J lost 7 bases, V lost 3 bases, and 3 bases had no gene match.

J is TRBJ2-2 and V is TRBV3-1 (or the pseudogene TRBV3-2); 10 bases agree with TRBD2. Germline CDR1 is LGHDT and CDR2 is YNNKEL (reference sequence). V lost 3 bases, J lost 6 bases, and 4 bases stayed unmatched. CDR3 size: 15 residues. For the CDR3, the DNA is TGTGCCAGCAGCCAGGCCGGACTAGCGGCCGGGGAGCTGTTTTTT. Translating it yields CASSQAGLAAGELFF.

The V and J genes are TRBV28 and TRBJ2-3, with D perhaps matching TRBD2 (7 bases). V was clipped by 6 bases and J by 8 bases, with 21 bases between them. This CDR3 has 15 residues. CDR1 and CDR2 (germline): MDHEN, SYDVKM. The CDR3 nucleotides read TGTGCCAGCAGCTCCTCCCTCGGGGGGCGTGGTACGCAGTATTTT. This encodes CASSSSLGGRGTQYF.

CDR3: CAIEQGDYTF. The DNA for the CDR3 is TGTGCCATAGAGCAGGGGGACTACACCTTC. The chain employs TRBV30 and TRBJ1-2; the match to TRBD1 covers 7 bases. There are 10 residues in the CDR3. Germline V CDR1 and CDR2: GTSNPN, SVGIG (reference sequence). With V trimmed by 8 bases and J by 10 bases, 7 bases remained unmatched.

This rearrangement joins TRBV9 to TRBJ2-1; D uncertain. V lost 4 bases and J 0 bases, leaving 17 bases between the germline ends. The CDR3 loop spans 17 amino acids. From germline, CDR1 is SGDLS and CDR2 YYNGEE. CDR3 amino acids: CASSHTVPGSSYNEQFF. The CDR3 DNA follows: TGTGCCAGCAGCCATACAGTACCAGGTAGCTCCTACAATGAGCAGTTCTTC.

The chain uses TRBV19 and TRBJ2-1, with 9 nucleotides matching TRBD2. V trimming: 2 bases; J trimming: 2 bases; junction bases outside the gene matches: 4. This CDR3 is 16 amino acids long. Germline CDR1 and CDR2: LNHDA and SQIVND (reference sequence). CDR3 amino acids: CASSIRASGAYNEQFF. CDR3 bases: TGTGCCAGTAGTATAAGGGCTAGCGGGGCCTACAATGAGCAGTTCTTC.

The V and J genes are TRBV28 and TRBJ2-5, with TRBD1 matching over 7 bases. Germline CDR1 and CDR2: MDHEN and SYDVKM. This CDR3 is built from 13 residues. J lost 3 bases, V lost 7 bases, and 5 bases had no gene match. CDR3 coding DNA: TGTGCCAGCACTATACAGGGGAAAGAGACCCAGTACTTC. It encodes CASTIQGKETQYF. Variable domain in full (rest from reference TRBV28 and TRBJ2-5): DVKVTQSSRYLVKRTGEKVFLECVQDMDHENMFWYRQDPGLGLRLIYFSYDVKMKEKGDIPEGYSVSREKKERFSLILESASTNQTSMYLCASTIQGKETQYFGPGTRLLVL.

This clone was observed once. The rearrangement links TRBV10-3 to TRBJ2-1; 7 positions match TRBD2. Trimming at V came to 1 base and at J to 4 bases, leaving 4 bases not matched to a gene. From germline, CDR1 is ENHRY and CDR2 SYGVKD. The CDR3 sequence is 15 residues long. The CDR3 nucleotides read TGTGCCATCAGTGAGTTGAGCGGGAAGTACAATGAGCAGTTCTTC. Protein product: CAISELSGKYNEQFF.

This chain connects TRBV15 to TRBJ2-3; D is uncertain. The V and J ends lost 1 base and 0 bases respectively, with 11 bases between them. The CDR3 is made up of 16 amino acids. In germline, CDR1 is LNHNV, CDR2 YYDKDF (reference sequence). CDR3 in DNA: TGTGCCACCAGCAGAGGGATCAGCGCTAGCACAGATACGCAGTATTTT. Its translation: CATSRGISASTDTQYF.